The 2 T cell receptor beta chains below were found in one sample sequenced in a study of neurological immune-mediated disorders. The time point here: longitudinal time-point 3. In TCRdb, the 5' RACE reads were re-called with MiXCR into one record per CDR3 protein. Of about 84,000 distinct CDR3 sequences in the sample, 4.3% are singletons; the top ten hold approximately 5.4%. Material: PBMCs. These receptors came from a woman aged 55-75 years with multiple sclerosis.

This clonotype was detected many times. CDR3 protein: CASSEAGTMGAFF. As DNA, the CDR3 is TGTGCCAGCAGTGAAGCAGGGACAATGGGGGCTTTCTTT. The chain has TRBV2 and TRBJ1-1; possible D gene TRBD1, 6 bases. The CDR3 extends over 13 amino acids. The V gene lost 0 bases and the J gene lost 11 bases, with 13 bases spanning the gap. The germline V gene has CDR1 SNHLY and CDR2 FYNNEI.

This clonotype has at least ten counts. The rearrangement joins TRBV5-1 to TRBJ2-5; D may be TRBD1 (5 bases). The CDR3 consists of 13 residues. From germline, CDR1 is SGHRS and CDR2 YFSETQ. Deletions cut 5 bases from V and 4 bases from J, with 12 bases between. CDR3 nucleotides: TGCGCCAGCAGTGGGGCCTTGGGAGAGACCCAGTACTTC. Translation: CASSGALGETQYF.